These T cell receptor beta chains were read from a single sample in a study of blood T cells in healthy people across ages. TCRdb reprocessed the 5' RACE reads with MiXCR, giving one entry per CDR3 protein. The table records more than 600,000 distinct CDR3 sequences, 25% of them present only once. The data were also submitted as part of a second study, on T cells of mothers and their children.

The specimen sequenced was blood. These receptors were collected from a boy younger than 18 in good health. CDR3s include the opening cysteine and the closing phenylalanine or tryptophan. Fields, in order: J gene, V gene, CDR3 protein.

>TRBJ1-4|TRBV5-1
CANSRRPNEKLFF
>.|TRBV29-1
CSVHLADRMDEQYF
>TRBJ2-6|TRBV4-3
CASSQDISSGANVPTF
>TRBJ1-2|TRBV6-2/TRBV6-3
CASSYSSFGYTF
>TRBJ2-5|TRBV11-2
CASSLDERGKEETQYF
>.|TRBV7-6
CASSFRTGRSRVNEQFF
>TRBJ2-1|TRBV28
CASLRVPHNEQFF
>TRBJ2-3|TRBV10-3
CAISPRSGTGTDTQYF
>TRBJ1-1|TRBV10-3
CAISERGEAFF
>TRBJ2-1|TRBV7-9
CASGDYLNEQFF
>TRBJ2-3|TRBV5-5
CASNGLAVLTDTQYF
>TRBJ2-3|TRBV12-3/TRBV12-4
CASSLAQGDTQYF
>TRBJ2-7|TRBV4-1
CASSQDQGTPYEQYF
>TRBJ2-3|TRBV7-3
CASSLGGGNADAQYF
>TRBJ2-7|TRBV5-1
CASSPQVGGDYEQYF